The T cell receptor (beta chain) described here comes from a study of cytomegalovirus exposure and HLA in healthy donors. Study conclusions and caveats: Prior analysis indicated that the majority of TCR beta V segments exhibited productivity approximately 87% or approximately 30% of the time.

The PCR had 60 Vbeta and 13 Jbeta primers. Produced via immunoSEQ multiplex PCR; TCRdb's table is partial and in-frame only. The table lists about 130,000 clones, more than 65% of them singletons. Germline V gene sequence: CDR1 SGHRS, CDR2 YFSETQ. This CDR3 region has 16 residues. V lost 3 bases to trimming and J lost 3 bases; unmatched junction nucleotides: 12. A remark on this clone: The antigen is not known.

The V call is TRBV5-1, the J call TRBJ2-7; 7 bases are shared with TRBD1. This clonotype was obtained from a man aged 45 to 65 in good health and CMV-seronegative. Sequencing was carried out using PBMCs. The CDR3: CASSSPPGTVNYEQYF. The CDR3 DNA follows: TGCGCCAGCAGCTCACCACCCGGGACAGTCAACTACGAGCAGTACTTC.